Sequencing of this T cell receptor beta chain was carried out in a study of regulatory T cells in long-lasting Graves disease. The study, taken as a whole, reports: Persistent disease exhibited a predilection for TRBV28, TRBJ1-2 and TRBJ2-5. Investigators studied peripheral blood only, not thyroid tissue.

Construction of the TCR beta libraries employed iRepertoire HTBI primers in conjunction with Arm-PCR of CDR3 regions. Using its own MiXCR run on the multiplex PCR reads, TCRdb lists one record per CDR3 protein. The data contain under 500,000 distinct CDR3 sequences, more than 20% of them singletons. The time point denotes: persistent/refractory GD, antithyroid drugs over 5 years with positive TRAb. PBMCs provided the RNA from which the TCR library was made. The CDR3 length is 15 residues. The germline V gene has CDR1 SGHTA and CDR2 FQGTGA. Trimming took off 5 bases at V and 4 bases at J, with 15 bases between the two ends. Of note for this clonotype: Its antigen is as yet unknown.

The TCR was taken from a female donor with Graves disease. The input for sequencing was peripheral blood mononuclear cells (PBMCs), taken when the disease was refractory, from a patient treated with antithyroid drugs. The rearrangement links TRBV7-3 to TRBJ1-3, with D hard to call. The chain's CDR3 is CASSRRAGPGNTIYF. Written as DNA, the CDR3 is TGTGCCAGCAGCCGCCGGGCGGGCCCAGGAAACACCATATATTTT.